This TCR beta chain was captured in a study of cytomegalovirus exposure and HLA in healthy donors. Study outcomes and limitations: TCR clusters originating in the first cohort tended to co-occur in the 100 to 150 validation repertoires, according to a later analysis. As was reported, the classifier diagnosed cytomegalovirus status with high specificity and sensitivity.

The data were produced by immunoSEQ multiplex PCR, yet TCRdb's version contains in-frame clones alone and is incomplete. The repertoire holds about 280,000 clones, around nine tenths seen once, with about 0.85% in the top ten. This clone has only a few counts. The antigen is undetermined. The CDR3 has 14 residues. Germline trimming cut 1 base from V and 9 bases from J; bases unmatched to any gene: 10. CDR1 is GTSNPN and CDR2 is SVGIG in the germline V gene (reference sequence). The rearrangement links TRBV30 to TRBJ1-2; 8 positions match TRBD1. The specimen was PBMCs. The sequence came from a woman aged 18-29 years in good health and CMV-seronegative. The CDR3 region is CAWSARQGRSSYTF. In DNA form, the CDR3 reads TGTGCCTGGAGTGCTAGACAGGGGAGGAGTAGCTACACCTTC.